Sequencing of this T cell receptor (beta chain) was carried out in a study of glioma-infiltrating T cells. This clonotype was seen a few times. The target antigen is unknown. The germline V gene encodes CDR1 MGHRA and CDR2 YSYEKL. V lost 3 bases to trimming and J lost 4 bases; unmatched junction nucleotides: 11. There are 17 residues in the CDR3. Study conclusions and caveats: Above-expected tissue-blood divergence occurred in all gliomas, most in low-grade ones.

Using RNA template, CDR3s of TCR alpha and beta were amplified with iRepertoire arm-PCR. For one-step reverse transcription and amplification, about 90-400 ng of tissue mRNA or PBMC total RNA was used. TCRdb independently ran MiXCR on the multiplex PCR reads; one entry per CDR3 protein. The table includes around 190,000 distinct CDR3 sequences, under 55% detected once. Sequences were obtained from glioma tissue, nonneoplastic brain tissue, or PBMCs (not recorded which). This receptor was taken from a human donor with low-grade glioma or glioblastoma, undergoing nonglioma brain surgery, or in good health (not recorded which). V and J are TRBV4-1 and TRBJ2-3, with TRBD1 matching over 9 bases. The CDR3 nucleotides read TGCGCCAGCAGCCACCCCACAGGGGGCGCGGGGGCAGATACGCAGTATTTT. Amino acids: CASSHPTGGAGADTQYF.